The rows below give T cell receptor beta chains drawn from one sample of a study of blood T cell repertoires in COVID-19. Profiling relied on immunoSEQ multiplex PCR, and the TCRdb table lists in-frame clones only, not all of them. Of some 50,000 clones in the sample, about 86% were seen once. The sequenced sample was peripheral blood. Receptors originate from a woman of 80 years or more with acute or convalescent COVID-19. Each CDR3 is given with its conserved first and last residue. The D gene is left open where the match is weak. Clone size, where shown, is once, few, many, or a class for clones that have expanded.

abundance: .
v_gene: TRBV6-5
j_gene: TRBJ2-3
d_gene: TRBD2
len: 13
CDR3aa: CASQAGATDTQYF
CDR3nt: TGTGCCAGTCAAGCGGGGGCCACAGATACGCAGTATTTT

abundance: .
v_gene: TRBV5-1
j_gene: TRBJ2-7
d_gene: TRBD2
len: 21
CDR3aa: CASNGRQGTGSSGGETYEQYF
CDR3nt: TGCGCCAGCAACGGGAGACAGGGAACGGGTTCTAGCGGGGGGGAAACCTACGAGCAGTACTTC

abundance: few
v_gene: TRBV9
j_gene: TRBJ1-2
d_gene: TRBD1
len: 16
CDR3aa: CASSVDPTGGEYGYTF
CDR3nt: TGTGCCAGCAGCGTAGATCCGACAGGGGGGGAGTATGGCTACACCTTC

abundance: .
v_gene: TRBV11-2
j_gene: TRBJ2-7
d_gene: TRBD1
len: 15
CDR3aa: CASSLAGTGVHEQYF
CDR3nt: TGCGCCAGCAGCTTGGCCGGGACAGGGGTCCACGAGCAGTACTTC

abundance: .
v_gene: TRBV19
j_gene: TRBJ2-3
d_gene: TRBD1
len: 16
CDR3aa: CASSIGTGPLLDTQYF
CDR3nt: TGTGCCAGTAGTATCGGGACAGGGCCCCTTTTGGATACGCAGTATTTT

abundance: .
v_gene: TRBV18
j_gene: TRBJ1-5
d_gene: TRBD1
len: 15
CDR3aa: CASSFDRGLNQPQHF
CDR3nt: TGTGCCAGCTCCTTCGACAGGGGGCTCAATCAGCCCCAGCATTTT

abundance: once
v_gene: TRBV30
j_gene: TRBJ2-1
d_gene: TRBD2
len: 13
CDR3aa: CAWTSGGVDEQFF
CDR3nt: TGTGCCTGGACTAGCGGGGGGGTCGATGAGCAGTTCTTC

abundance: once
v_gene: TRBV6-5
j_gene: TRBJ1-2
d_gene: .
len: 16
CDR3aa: CASSYSWSGINYGYTF
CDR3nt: TGTGCCAGCAGTTACTCGTGGTCCGGTATTAACTATGGCTACACCTTC

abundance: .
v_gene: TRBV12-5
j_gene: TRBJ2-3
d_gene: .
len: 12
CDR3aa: CASGSPDRTQYF
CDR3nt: TGTGCTAGTGGTTCGCCGGACAGAACGCAGTATTTT

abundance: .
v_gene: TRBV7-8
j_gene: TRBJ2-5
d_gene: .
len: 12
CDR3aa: CAAGRVKETQYF
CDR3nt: TGTGCTGCGGGACGGGTCAAAGAGACCCAGTACTTC

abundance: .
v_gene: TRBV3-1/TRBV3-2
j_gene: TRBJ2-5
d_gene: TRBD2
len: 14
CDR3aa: CASSRATGGETQYF
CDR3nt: TGTGCCAGCAGCCGAGCCACCGGGGGGGAGACCCAGTACTTC

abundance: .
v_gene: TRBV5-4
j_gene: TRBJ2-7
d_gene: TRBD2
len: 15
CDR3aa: CASSPGLAGNYEQYF
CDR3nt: TGTGCCAGCAGTCCCGGACTAGCGGGGAACTACGAGCAGTACTTC

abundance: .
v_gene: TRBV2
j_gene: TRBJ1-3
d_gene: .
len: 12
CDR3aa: CASSTAGNTIYF
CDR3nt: TGTGCCAGCAGTACAGCTGGAAACACCATATATTTT

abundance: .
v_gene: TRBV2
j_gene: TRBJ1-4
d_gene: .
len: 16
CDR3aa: CASSGLGGFANEKLFF
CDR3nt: TGTGCCAGCAGTGGGTTGGGAGGGTTTGCTAATGAAAAACTGTTTTTT

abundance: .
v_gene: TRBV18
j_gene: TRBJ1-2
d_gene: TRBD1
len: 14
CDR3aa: CASSPSGTDYGYTF
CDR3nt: TGTGCCAGCTCACCTTCAGGGACAGACTATGGCTACACCTTC

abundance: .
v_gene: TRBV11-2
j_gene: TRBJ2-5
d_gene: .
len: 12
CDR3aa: CASSFRGETQYF
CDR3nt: TGTGCCAGCAGCTTTCGGGGAGAGACCCAGTACTTC

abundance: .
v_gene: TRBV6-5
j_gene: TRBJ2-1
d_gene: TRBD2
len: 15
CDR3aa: CASSGGGASYNEQFF
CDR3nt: TGTGCCAGCAGCGGCGGGGGGGCCTCCTACAATGAGCAGTTCTTC

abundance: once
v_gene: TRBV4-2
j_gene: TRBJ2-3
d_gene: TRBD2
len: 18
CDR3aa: CASRPGTSGSPSTDTQYF
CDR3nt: TGTGCCAGCAGACCCGGGACTAGCGGTTCTCCTAGCACAGATACGCAGTATTTT

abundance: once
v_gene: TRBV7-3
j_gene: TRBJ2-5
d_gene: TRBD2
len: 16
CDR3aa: CASSLGLAGGQETQYF
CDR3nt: TGTGCCAGCAGCTTAGGGCTAGCGGGGGGGCAAGAGACCCAGTACTTC

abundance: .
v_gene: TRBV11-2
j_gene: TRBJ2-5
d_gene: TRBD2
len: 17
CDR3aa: CASSLGQGGRYQETQYF
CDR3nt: TGTGCCAGCAGCTTAGGTCAGGGAGGGAGGTACCAAGAGACCCAGTACTTC

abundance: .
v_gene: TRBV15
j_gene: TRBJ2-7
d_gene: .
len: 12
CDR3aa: CATSRDAYEQYF
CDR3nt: TGTGCCACCAGCAGAGACGCCTACGAGCAGTACTTC

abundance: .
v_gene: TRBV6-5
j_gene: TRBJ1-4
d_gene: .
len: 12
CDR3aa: CASSSRDEKLFF
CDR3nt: TGTGCCAGCAGTTCGAGGGATGAAAAACTGTTTTTT

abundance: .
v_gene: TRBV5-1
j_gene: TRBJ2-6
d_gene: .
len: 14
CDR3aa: CASSLTTGANVLTF
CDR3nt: TGCGCCAGCAGCTTAACTACTGGGGCCAACGTCCTGACTTTC

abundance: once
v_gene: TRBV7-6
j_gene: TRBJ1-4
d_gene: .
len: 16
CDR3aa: CASSLNARVGHEKLFF
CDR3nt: TGTGCCAGCAGCTTAAATGCGAGGGTAGGCCATGAAAAACTGTTTTTT

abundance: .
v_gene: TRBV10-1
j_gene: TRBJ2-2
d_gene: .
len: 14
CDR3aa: CASSAGYSTGELFF
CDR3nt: TGCGCCAGCAGTGCCGGGTACTCCACCGGGGAGCTGTTTTTT

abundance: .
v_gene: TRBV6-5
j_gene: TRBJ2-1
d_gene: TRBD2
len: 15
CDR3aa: CASSWGSGGYNEQFF
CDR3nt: TGTGCCAGCAGTTGGGGTAGCGGGGGGTACAATGAGCAGTTCTTC

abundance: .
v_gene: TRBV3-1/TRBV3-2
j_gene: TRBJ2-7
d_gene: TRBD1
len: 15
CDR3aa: CASSRGQGARYEQYF
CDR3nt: TGTGCCAGCAGCCGGGGACAGGGGGCGCGGTACGAGCAGTACTTC

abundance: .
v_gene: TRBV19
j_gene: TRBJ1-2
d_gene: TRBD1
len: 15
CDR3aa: CASKLGQGLDYGYTF
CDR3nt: TGTGCCAGCAAGTTGGGACAGGGGTTAGACTATGGCTACACCTTC

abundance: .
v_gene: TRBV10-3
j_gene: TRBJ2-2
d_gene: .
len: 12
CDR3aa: CATDSLTGELFF
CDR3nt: TGTGCCACGGACAGCCTCACCGGGGAGCTGTTTTTT

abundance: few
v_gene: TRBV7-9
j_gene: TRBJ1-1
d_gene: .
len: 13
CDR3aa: CASSFGTLLGAFF
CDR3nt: TGTGCCAGCAGCTTCGGGACTCTTTTAGGAGCTTTCTTT

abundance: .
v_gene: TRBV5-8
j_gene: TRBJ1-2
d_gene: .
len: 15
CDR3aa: CASSLVQGSPYGYTF
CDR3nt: TGTGCCAGCAGCTTGGTACAGGGTTCACCCTATGGCTACACCTTC

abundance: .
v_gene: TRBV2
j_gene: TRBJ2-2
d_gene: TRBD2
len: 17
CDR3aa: CASSVLSSGGRTGELFF
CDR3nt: TGTGCCAGCAGTGTACTGTCTAGCGGGGGCCGCACCGGGGAGCTGTTTTTT

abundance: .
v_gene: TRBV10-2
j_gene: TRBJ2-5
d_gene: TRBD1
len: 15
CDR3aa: CASRDTGGLGETQYF
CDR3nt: TGCGCCAGCAGGGATACAGGGGGATTGGGAGAGACCCAGTACTTC

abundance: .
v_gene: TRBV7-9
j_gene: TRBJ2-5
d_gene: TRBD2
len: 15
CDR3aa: CASSSPSGEFETQYF
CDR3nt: TGTGCCAGCAGCTCACCTAGCGGGGAGTTCGAGACCCAGTACTTC

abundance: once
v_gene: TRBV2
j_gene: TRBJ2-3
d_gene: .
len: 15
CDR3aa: CASSVDWGVTDTQYF
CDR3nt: TGTGCCAGCAGTGTGGACTGGGGGGTCACAGATACGCAGTATTTT

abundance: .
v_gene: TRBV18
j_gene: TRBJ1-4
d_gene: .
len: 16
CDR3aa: CASSRGSGSRAEKLFF
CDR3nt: TGTGCCAGCTCCCGTGGGTCGGGATCGAGAGCAGAAAAACTGTTTTTT

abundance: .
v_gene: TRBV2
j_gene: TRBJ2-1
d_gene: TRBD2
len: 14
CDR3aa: CASRRLAGGIEQFF
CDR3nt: TGTGCCAGCAGGAGACTAGCGGGGGGCATCGAGCAGTTCTTC

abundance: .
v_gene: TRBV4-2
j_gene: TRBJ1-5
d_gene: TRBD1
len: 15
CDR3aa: CASSQHRGSNQPQHF
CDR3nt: TGTGCCAGCAGCCAACACAGGGGCAGCAATCAGCCCCAGCATTTT

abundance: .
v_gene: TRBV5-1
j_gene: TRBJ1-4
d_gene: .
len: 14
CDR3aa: CASTPDRRNEKLFF
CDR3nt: TGCGCCAGCACCCCGGACAGACGAAATGAAAAACTGTTTTTT

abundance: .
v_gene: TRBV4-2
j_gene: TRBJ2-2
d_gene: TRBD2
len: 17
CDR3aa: CASSLTTSGGNTGELFF
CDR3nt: TGTGCCAGCAGTCTGACGACTAGCGGGGGGAACACCGGGGAGCTGTTTTTT

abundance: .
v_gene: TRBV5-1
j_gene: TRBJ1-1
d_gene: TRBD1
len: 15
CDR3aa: CASSIDRGSNTEAFF
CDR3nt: TGCGCCAGCAGCATAGACAGGGGATCGAACACTGAAGCTTTCTTT

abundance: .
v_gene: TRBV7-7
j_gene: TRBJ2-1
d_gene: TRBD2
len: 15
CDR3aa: CASSRGLADLNEQFF
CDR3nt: TGTGCTAGCAGCCGGGGACTAGCGGACCTCAATGAGCAGTTCTTC